Shown below are 9 T cell receptor beta chains from a single sample sequenced in a study of cytomegalovirus exposure and HLA in healthy donors. In the PCR, 60 Vbeta and 13 Jbeta primers were used. The data were produced by immunoSEQ multiplex PCR, yet TCRdb's version contains in-frame clones alone and is incomplete. The profile covers 76,000 or so clones, with less than 80% appearing a single time and more than 2% taken by the ten largest. Sequences were obtained from PBMCs. These receptors were collected from a man aged 25 to 40 in good health and CMV-seronegative.

The V and J genes are TRBV7-8 and TRBJ2-7, with a weak D call TRBD1 (6 bases). Per the germline V gene, CDR1 is SGHVS and CDR2 is FQNEAQ. CDR3 length: 14 amino acids. Between the trimmed V and J ends, which lost 5 bases and 1 base, there was a span of 12 bases. The CDR3 bases are TGTGCCAGCAGCCCCGGGACAAGATCCTACGAGCAGTACTTC. As protein: CASSPGTRSYEQYF.

This chain joins TRBV2 and TRBJ2-7; 7 bases align to TRBD1. V shed 7 bases and J 0 bases; nucleotides not matched to a gene: 9. The CDR3 is 15 amino acids. The germline V gene encodes CDR1 SNHLY and CDR2 FYNNEI. The CDR3 DNA is TGTGCCAGCAAGTCAGACAGGGAGCCCTCCTACGAGCAGTACTTC. It encodes CASKSDREPSYEQYF.

There are a few counts of this clone. J is TRBJ1-1 and V is TRBV7-2, with 8 nucleotides matching TRBD1. Looked up from germline, CDR1 is SGHTA and CDR2 is FQGNSA. CDR3 length: 14 amino acids. The V gene end was trimmed by 5 bases and the J gene end by 5 bases; junction bases not matched to a gene: 7. CDR3: CASSPQGARTEAFF. CDR3 DNA: TGTGCCAGCAGCCCGCAGGGGGCGAGAACTGAAGCTTTCTTT.

The chain has TRBV13 and TRBJ1-3; D gene unclear. Trimming pared 5 bases from V and 8 bases from J, leaving 13 bases between. From germline, CDR1 is PRHDT and CDR2 FYEKMQ (reference sequence). The CDR3 loop spans 13 amino acids. CDR3 nucleotides: TGTGCCAGCAGCCCCAGTGGGAGGGACACCATATATTTT. Translation: CASSPSGRDTIYF.

This chain links TRBV5-1 with TRBJ2-1; the match to TRBD2 covers 8 bases. Germline-derived CDR1 and CDR2 are SGHRS and YFSETQ. V shed 5 bases, J shed 7 bases, and the junction held 11 bases outside the gene matches. The CDR3 totals 15 residues. The CDR3 region has the DNA TGCGCCAGCAGTATAATGGCGGGAGGAAAGAATGAGCAGTTCTTC. Its translation: CASSIMAGGKNEQFF.

The gene calls are TRBV10-3 and TRBJ2-1, with 11 bases fitting TRBD2. The CDR3 runs 16 residues. V was pared by 3 bases and J by 0 bases, with 1 base of the junction left unmatched. Germline values: CDR1 ENHRY, CDR2 SYGVKD. The DNA of the CDR3 is TGTGCCATCAGTGATAGCGGGGGGGGCTCCTACAATGAGCAGTTCTTC. Its protein is CAISDSGGGSYNEQFF.

The genes are TRBV5-1 and TRBJ2-1, with 7 nucleotides matching TRBD2. Losses at the gene ends were 4 bases for V and 7 bases for J; bases not matched to a gene: 5. CDR1 is SGHRS and CDR2 is YFSETQ in the germline V gene. This CDR3 has 13 residues. This CDR3 reads CASSHDSGNEQFF. DNA of the CDR3: TGCGCCAGCAGCCATGATAGCGGGAATGAGCAGTTCTTC.

The chain links TRBV7-2 to TRBJ2-3; TRBD2 might be the D (6 bases). Trimming shortened V by 3 bases and J by 8 bases, and 12 bases separated the two germline ends. Germline V gives CDR1 SGHTA, CDR2 FQGNSA. This CDR3 spans 13 amino acids. Here the CDR3 reads CASSFGSKVTQYF. CDR3 nucleotides: TGTGCCAGCAGCTTCGGGAGTAAGGTTACGCAGTATTTT.

DNA of the CDR3: TGTGCCAGCAAGTACGCGCCGGATCAGCCCCAGCATTTT. This translates into CASKYAPDQPQHF. The V and J genes are TRBV6-5 and TRBJ1-5, with D unclear. CDR1 is MNHEY, CDR2 SVGAGI, per germline. Trimming shortened V by 7 bases and J by 5 bases, and 12 bases separated the two germline ends. The CDR3 is 13 residues long.